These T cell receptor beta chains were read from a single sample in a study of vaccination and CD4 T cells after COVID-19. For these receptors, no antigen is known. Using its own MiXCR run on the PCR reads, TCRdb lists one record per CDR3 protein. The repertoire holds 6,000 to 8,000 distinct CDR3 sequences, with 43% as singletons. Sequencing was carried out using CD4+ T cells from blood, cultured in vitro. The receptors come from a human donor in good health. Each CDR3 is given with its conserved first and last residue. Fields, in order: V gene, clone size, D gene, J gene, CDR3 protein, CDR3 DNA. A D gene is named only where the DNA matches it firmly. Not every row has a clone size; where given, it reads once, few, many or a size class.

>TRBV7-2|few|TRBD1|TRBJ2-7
CASSPGTGIPYEQYF
TGTGCCAGCAGCCCCGGGACAGGGATCCCCTACGAGCAGTACTTC
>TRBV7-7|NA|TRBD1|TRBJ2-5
CASSFTGASGETQYF
TGTGCCAGCAGCTTTACAGGGGCCTCAGGAGAGACCCAGTACTTC
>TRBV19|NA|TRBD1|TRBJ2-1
CASSTQTGGRNEQFF
TGTGCCAGTAGTACCCAGACAGGGGGACGGAATGAGCAGTTCTTC
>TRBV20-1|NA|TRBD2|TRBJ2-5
CSAGRLAGFETQYF
TGCAGTGCTGGGCGACTAGCGGGTTTCGAGACCCAGTACTTC
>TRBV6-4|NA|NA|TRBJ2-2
CASSRGDGGELFF
TGTGCCAGCAGCAGAGGCGATGGCGGGGAGCTGTTTTTT
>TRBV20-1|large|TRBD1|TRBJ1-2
CSADTGGYGYTF
TGCAGTGCTGATACAGGGGGCTATGGCTACACCTTC
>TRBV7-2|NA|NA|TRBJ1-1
CASSGAGLLNTEAFF
TGTGCCAGCAGCGGGGCGGGACTGTTGAACACTGAAGCTTTCTTT
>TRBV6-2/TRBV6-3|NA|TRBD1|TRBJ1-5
CASSYRTGVGQPQHF
TGTGCCAGCAGTTACCGGACAGGGGTTGGTCAGCCCCAGCATTTT
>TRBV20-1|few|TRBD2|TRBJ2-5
CSARDWGGLETQYF
TGCAGTGCTAGAGATTGGGGGGGTCTGGAGACCCAGTACTTC
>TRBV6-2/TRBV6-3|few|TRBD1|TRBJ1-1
CASSPSPGTAAPEAFF
TGTGCCAGCAGTCCAAGTCCCGGGACAGCGGCTCCCGAAGCTTTCTTT
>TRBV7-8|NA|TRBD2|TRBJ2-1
CASSLARLAVGEQFF
TGTGCCAGCAGCTTAGCGCGGCTAGCGGTAGGGGAGCAGTTCTTC
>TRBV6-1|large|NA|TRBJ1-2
CASGRLQGNYGYTF
TGTGCCAGCGGTCGCCTACAGGGTAACTATGGCTACACCTTC
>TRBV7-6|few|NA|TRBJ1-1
CASSLRGQSLTEAFF
TGTGCCAGCAGCTTACGAGGACAGTCTCTCACTGAAGCTTTCTTT
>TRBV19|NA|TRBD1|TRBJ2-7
CASSPGTGRSYEQYF
TGTGCCAGTAGCCCCGGGACAGGGAGAAGCTACGAGCAGTACTTC
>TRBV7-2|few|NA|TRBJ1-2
CASSLAQGSMGYTF
TGTGCCAGCAGCTTGGCTCAGGGGTCTATGGGCTACACCTTC
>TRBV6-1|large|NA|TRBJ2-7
CASNPGGAGYEQYF
TGTGCCAGCAACCCAGGGGGAGCGGGCTACGAGCAGTACTTC
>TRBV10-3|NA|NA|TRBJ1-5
CAISESKAAIRNQPQHF
TGTGCCATCAGTGAGTCGAAGGCCGCCATTCGGAATCAGCCCCAGCATTTT
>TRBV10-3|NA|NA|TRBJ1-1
CAISERNWYRATEAFF
TGTGCCATCAGTGAGAGGAATTGGTACAGGGCCACTGAAGCTTTCTTT
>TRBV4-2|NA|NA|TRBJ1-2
CASSPGTTNDYGYTF
TGTGCCAGCAGCCCAGGGACAACTAATGACTATGGCTACACCTTC
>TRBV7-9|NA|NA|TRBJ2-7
CASSPPGTFYEQYF
TGTGCCAGCAGCCCACCCGGGACCTTCTACGAGCAGTACTTC
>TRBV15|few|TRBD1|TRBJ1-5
CATSRAGTDQPQHF
TGTGCCACCAGCAGAGCCGGGACAGATCAGCCCCAGCATTTT
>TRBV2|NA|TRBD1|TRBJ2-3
CASSEDRGSTDTQYF
TGTGCCAGCAGTGAAGACAGGGGGAGCACAGATACGCAGTATTTT
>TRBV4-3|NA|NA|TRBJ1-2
CASSQVTRSDGYTF
TGCGCCAGCAGCCAAGTCACTCGGTCAGATGGCTACACCTTC
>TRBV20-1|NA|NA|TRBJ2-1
CSASGGNNEQFF
TGCAGTGCTAGTGGGGGGAACAATGAGCAGTTCTTC
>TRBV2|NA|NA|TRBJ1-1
CASSLVTEAFF
TGTGCCAGCAGTCTTGTCACTGAAGCTTTCTTT
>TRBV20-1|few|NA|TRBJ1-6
CSARLGAGRNNSPLHF
TGCAGTGCTAGATTGGGGGCCGGAAGAAATAATTCACCCCTCCACTTT
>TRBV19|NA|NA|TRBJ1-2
CASAARVTNYGYTF
TGTGCCAGCGCGGCGCGGGTGACTAACTATGGCTACACCTTC
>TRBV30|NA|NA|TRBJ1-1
CAWSVGKGTLRNGAFF
TGTGCCTGGAGTGTTGGTAAGGGAACCCTCCGGAATGGGGCTTTCTTT
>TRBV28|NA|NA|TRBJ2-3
CASSLVGGRSLSTDTQYF
TGTGCCAGCAGTTTAGTCGGGGGCAGAAGCCTTAGCACAGATACGCAGTATTTT
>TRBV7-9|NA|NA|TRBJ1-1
CASSLWAGRGLNTEAFF
TGTGCCAGCAGCTTATGGGCTGGCCGGGGGTTAAACACTGAAGCTTTCTTT
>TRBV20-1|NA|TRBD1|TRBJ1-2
CSAKQGKPNPYIF
TGCAGTGCAAAACAGGGGAAACCCAACCCCTACATCTTC